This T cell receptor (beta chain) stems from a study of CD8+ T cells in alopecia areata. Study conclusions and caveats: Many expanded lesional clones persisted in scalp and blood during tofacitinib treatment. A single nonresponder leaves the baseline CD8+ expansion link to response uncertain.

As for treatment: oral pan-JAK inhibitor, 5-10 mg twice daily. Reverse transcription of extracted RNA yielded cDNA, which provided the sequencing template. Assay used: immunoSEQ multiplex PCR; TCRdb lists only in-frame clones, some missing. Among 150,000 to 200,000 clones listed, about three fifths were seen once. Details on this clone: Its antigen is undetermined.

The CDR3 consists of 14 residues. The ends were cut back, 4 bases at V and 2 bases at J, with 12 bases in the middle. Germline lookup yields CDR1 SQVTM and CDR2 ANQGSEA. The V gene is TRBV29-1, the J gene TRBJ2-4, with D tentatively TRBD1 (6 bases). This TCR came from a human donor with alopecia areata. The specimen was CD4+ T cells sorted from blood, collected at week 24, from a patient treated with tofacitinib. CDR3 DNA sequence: TGCAGCGTTGCCTTACAGGGTTCCAAAAACATTCAGTACTTC. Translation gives CSVALQGSKNIQYF.